Below, one TCR beta chain is given with its context. As yet, its antigen is unknown. This entry comes from a study of memory CD4+ T cells and cytomegalovirus serostatus. Study-level results: Suggested: most of the CMV-linked TCR signature lies in CD4+ memory cells. CD4+ memory repertoires contained about 40% of the 164 reported CMV TCRbeta sequences. Repertoires predicted CMV serostatus with median bootstrapped AUC of around 0.96.

The CDR3 runs to 14 residues. Germline trimming cut 3 bases from V and 2 bases from J; bases unmatched to any gene: 4. CDR1 is SGHTA, CDR2 FQGNSA, per germline. The sort gate was single viable CD3+CD4+CD8-CD45RO+ cells for memory CD4+ T cells. Original processing notes: Out-of-frame sequences were removed, leaving 2 million to 2.5 million distinct TCRbeta sequences. Sequenced by immunoSEQ multiplex PCR; TCRdb stores in-frame clones only, minus some. The D gene and trimming were derived from the DNA, and the V and J assignments and clone size from that table. This sample has 35,000 to 50,000 clones, with over 60% found just once.

Sequencing was carried out using memory CD4+ T cells from blood. This chain uses TRBV7-2 with TRBJ2-7; 7 bases are a match to TRBD1. The receptor was derived from an adult in good health and CMV-seronegative. The CDR3 DNA reads as TGTGCCAGCAGCTTCCGGACAGGAACCTACGAGCAGTACTTC. Protein: CASSFRTGTYEQYF.